Below, 25 T cell receptor beta chains from the same sample are listed, as sequenced in a study of breast tumors, draining lymph nodes, adjacent tissues (dated by TCRdb to the mid-2010s). Libraries were made using multiplex PCR. Sequencing was carried out with an Illumina HiSeq 2000. TCRdb trimmed public reads at Q25 via fastp, called clones via MiXCR and kept in-frame beta chains. Rows are unified per CDR3 protein, each entry keeping the most common DNA and genes. Counted in this sample were under 300,000 distinct CDR3 sequences; 34% of them appeared once. Jointly, the top ten make up about 3.3% of the sample. The lymph node samples were taken from the axillary draining lymph nodes of breast cancer patients. Specimen: axillary lymph node tissue. All receptors come from a female donor with breast cancer. Some clones in this sample may be carry-over from other donors' samples.

This sequence joins TRBV7-2 and TRBJ1-6; unclear D gene. Germline V gives CDR1 SGHTA, CDR2 FQGNSA. V was pared by 1 base and J by 10 bases, with 11 bases between. The CDR3 has 14 amino acids. The CDR3 DNA reads TGTGCCAGCAGCTTAGTAGGGTTAACGTCACCCCTCCACTTT. Translating gives CASSLVGLTSPLHF.

Ten or more counts support this clonotype. The chain couples TRBV19 to TRBJ1-6; 8 nucleotides agree with TRBD1. J was trimmed by 7 bases and V by 5 bases; bases with no gene match: 10. The CDR3 contains 16 residues. Germline V gives CDR1 LNHDA, CDR2 SQIVND (reference sequence). CDR3 region: CASSAGQEILNSPLHF. DNA for the CDR3: TGTGCCAGTAGTGCGGGACAGGAGATTCTCAATTCACCCCTCCACTTT.

This clonotype was recorded at least ten times. The V gene is TRBV5-1, the J gene TRBJ2-1; D unresolved. Between the trimmed V and J ends, which lost 4 bases and 0 bases, there was a span of 14 bases. The germline V gene has CDR1 SGHRS and CDR2 YFSETQ. This CDR3 has 16 residues. The CDR3, as DNA: TGCGCCAGCAGCAACGTCTGGGCCAGCTCCTACAATGAGCAGTTCTTC. As protein: CASSNVWASSYNEQFF.

V is TRBV27 and J is TRBJ1-2; 8 positions agree with TRBD1. The CDR3 sequence is 13 residues long. Germline V gene lookup returns CDR1 MNHEY and CDR2 SMNVEV (reference sequence). The ends lost 3 bases at V and 8 bases at J; junction bases unmatched: 5. CDR3 protein: CASSLQGQAGYTF. CDR3 nucleotide sequence: TGTGCCAGCAGTTTGCAGGGACAGGCAGGCTACACCTTC.

The chain has TRBV11-2 and TRBJ1-1; TRBD1 matches at 10 bases. CDR3 size: 13 residues. J was trimmed by 11 bases and V by 5 bases; bases with no gene match: 8. Germline V gene sequence: CDR1 SGHAT, CDR2 FQNNGV. This CDR3 reads CASSSRDRGHAFF. DNA for the CDR3: TGTGCCAGCAGCAGCCGGGACAGGGGCCATGCTTTCTTT.

This clonotype was seen once. This sequence joins TRBV7-2 and TRBJ1-2; possible D gene TRBD1, 6 bases. The CDR3 is made up of 14 amino acids. V was pared by 2 bases and J by 7 bases, with 14 bases between. The germline CDR1 and CDR2 sequences are SGHTA and FQGNSA. This CDR3 reads CASSLLGTGLGYTF. CDR3 sequence (DNA): TGTGCCAGCAGCTTATTAGGAACAGGGCTTGGCTACACCTTC.

The count of this clonotype is one. The chain recombines TRBV7-2 with TRBJ2-1, with 9 bases lining up with TRBD1. With 3 bases clipped from V and 7 bases from J, the junction kept 4 bases outside the gene matches. This CDR3 is 14 amino acids long. Germline V lookup: CDR1 SGHTA, CDR2 FQGNSA. The CDR3 DNA is TGTGCCAGCAGCTTTGACAGGGGGTGGAATGAGCAGTTCTTC. Its protein is CASSFDRGWNEQFF.

This clonotype was detected many times. The rearrangement uses TRBV10-3 and TRBJ2-7; no definite D call. V gave up 4 bases and J gave up 3 bases, with 13 bases separating them. The germline gives CDR1 ENHRY, CDR2 SYGVKD. This CDR3 region has 14 residues. In nucleotides, the CDR3 is TGTGCCATCAGTGTAGACGGTCATTTCTACGAGCAGTACTTC. Encoded protein: CAISVDGHFYEQYF.

This rearrangement joins TRBV29-1 to TRBJ1-2; 11 bases fit TRBD1. The CDR3 is 13 amino acids. Losses at the gene ends were 6 bases for V and 7 bases for J; bases not matched to a gene: 7. Germline V gene data show CDR1 as SQVTM and CDR2 as ANQGSEA. In nucleotides, the CDR3 is TGCAGCGTGCCGGGACAGGGGGTCGGTGGCTACACCTTC. It codes for CSVPGQGVGGYTF. The full variable domain, completed using reference TRBV29-1 and TRBJ1-2, is SAVISQKPSRDICQRGTSLTIQCQVDSQVTMMFWYRQQPGQSLTLIATANQGSEATYESGFVIDKFPISRPNLTFSTLTVSNMSPEDSSIYLCSVPGQGVGGYTFGSGTRLTVV.

This clonotype came up many times. The rearrangement uses TRBV2 and TRBJ2-1; TRBD2 aligns across 7 bases. The J segment lost 2 bases and the V segment lost 11 bases, leaving 9 bases of the junction unmatched. CDR3 length equals 14 residues. Germline CDR1 reads SNHLY; CDR2 reads FYNNEI. In nucleotides, the CDR3 is TGTGCCGGCCAGACTGGGGGGGCCTACAATGAGCAGTTCTTC. This sequence encodes CAGQTGGAYNEQFF.

This clonotype occurred many times. The V and J genes are TRBV19 and TRBJ2-3; the D call may be TRBD1 or TRBD2 (5 bases each). The CDR3 is 15 amino acids. Germline V lookup: CDR1 LNHDA, CDR2 SQIVND (reference sequence). V was clipped by 3 bases and J by 3 bases, with 13 bases between them. The CDR3 here is CASSISRDGTDTQYF. The CDR3 DNA follows: TGTGCCAGTAGTATTTCCAGGGACGGTACAGATACGCAGTATTTT. Complete variable domain (other parts from reference TRBV19 and TRBJ2-3): DGGITQSPKYLFRKEGQNVTLSCEQNLNHDAMYWYRQDPGQGLRLIYYSQIVNDFQKGDIAEGYSVSREKKESFPLTVTSAQKNPTAFYLCASSISRDGTDTQYFGPGTRLTVL.

V gene TRBV2 combines with J gene TRBJ2-4; 9 positions agree with TRBD1. The junction had 3 bases not matched to a gene; V was cut back by 6 bases and J by 6 bases. The V gene's germline CDR1 is SNHLY and CDR2 FYNNEI. This CDR3 has 13 amino acids. CDR3 coding DNA: TGTGCCAGCAGAGGACAGGGGCGAAACATTCAGTACTTC. Protein sequence: CASRGQGRNIQYF.

Regarding this clonotype: This may be a read error: a much more frequent sequence differs by one nucleotide. The rearrangement uses TRBV5-8 and TRBJ2-1; D unresolved. Germline V CDR1 and CDR2: SGHTS, YDEGEE. The CDR3 contains 16 residues. The germline V and J ends were trimmed by 0 bases and 0 bases, with 10 bases remaining between them. The CDR3, as DNA: TGTGCCAGCAGCTTGGTTCTACCGAGCTCCTACAATGAGCAGTTCTTC. Translation: CASSLVLPSSYNEQFF.

This clonotype was detected only a few times. The chain joins TRBV29-1 to TRBJ2-1; 9 positions match TRBD1. With V trimmed by 5 bases and J by 8 bases, 10 bases remained unmatched. CDR3 length equals 14 residues. Germline V gene data show CDR1 as SQVTM and CDR2 as ANQGSEA. CDR3: CSVMVQGAWDEQFF. The CDR3 bases are TGCAGCGTTATGGTACAGGGGGCTTGGGATGAGCAGTTCTTC.

J is TRBJ2-5 and V is TRBV12-5; 11 positions agree with TRBD2. Looked up from germline, CDR1 is LGHNT and CDR2 is FRNRAP. CDR3 length: 18 amino acids. After removal of 2 bases from V and 5 bases from J, the junction contained 13 bases not matched to a gene. This CDR3 is CASGLPPALAGGRETQYF. The CDR3 DNA follows: TGTGCTAGTGGTTTGCCACCCGCTCTAGCGGGAGGACGGGAGACCCAGTACTTC.

Ten or more counts support this clonotype. The chain links TRBV2 to TRBJ1-2; D is unresolved. CDR3 size: 13 residues. V lost 2 bases, J lost 2 bases, and 6 bases lay in between. Germline loops: CDR1 SNHLY, CDR2 FYNNEI. The CDR3 spells CASSESGNYGYTF. Written as DNA, the CDR3 is TGTGCCAGCAGTGAATCGGGAAACTATGGCTACACCTTC.

Only a few counts were recorded for this clonotype. A read error is likely, as this CDR3 ends without the conserved phenylalanine or tryptophan. The V and J genes are TRBV19 and TRBJ2-1, with D uncertain. Germline CDR1 reads LNHDA; CDR2 reads SQIVND (reference sequence). CDR3 length: 16 residues. The V and J ends lost 4 bases and 2 bases respectively, with 15 bases between them. The DNA of the CDR3 is TGTGCCAGTAGTACCCCAAAAGGGCTCACCTACAATGAGCAGTTCTCC. This translates into CASSTPKGLTYNEQFS.

This clonotype appeared a few times. The genes are TRBV6-1 and TRBJ1-5; possibly TRBD1 for D (5 bases). CDR1 and CDR2 (germline): MNHNS, SASEGT. Between the trimmed V and J ends, which lost 1 base and 7 bases, there was a span of 8 bases. CDR3 size: 13 residues. CDR3 in DNA: TGTGCCAGCAGTGAAGAGAGGGGCCAGCCCCAGCATTTT. Residues: CASSEERGQPQHF.

This clonotype was observed many times. V is TRBV20-1 and J is TRBJ2-1, with D perhaps TRBD1 (6 bases). Germline V lookup: CDR1 DFQATT, CDR2 SNEGSKA (reference sequence). Trimming cost V 6 bases and J 1 base, with 10 bases left between them. The CDR3 runs to 13 residues. Here the CDR3 reads CSARGLSYNEQFF. The CDR3 coding sequence is TGCAGTGCCAGGGGTCTTTCCTACAATGAGCAGTTCTTC.

Regarding this clonotype: This is likely a read error, given that the CDR3 carries no conserved phenylalanine or tryptophan at its end. It is unclear where the CDR3 begins or ends on the DNA, so no DNA is shown, and the CDR3 is as TCRdb lists it. V usage is TRBV5-1 and J usage is TRBJ1-3. The length of the CDR3 is 10 amino acids, counting both ends. Germline V gene data show CDR1 as SGHRS and CDR2 as YFSETQ. CDR3 region: CASSLEPMNT.

The chain joins TRBV7-3 to TRBJ2-1; D is perhaps TRBD2 (6 bases). The V gene's germline CDR1 is SGHTA and CDR2 FQGTGA. The CDR3 is 18 residues long. V dropped 1 base and J dropped 3 bases, with 19 bases sitting between them. The CDR3: CASSLKPSDSPYYNEQFF. CDR3 bases: TGTGCCAGCAGCTTAAAGCCTAGCGATTCACCTTACTACAATGAGCAGTTCTTC.

In its sample, this clonotype was seen many times. The V gene is TRBV20-1, the J gene TRBJ1-5, with TRBD1 as a possible D gene (5 bases). The CDR3 contains 13 residues. V lost 6 bases and J 3 bases, leaving 12 bases between the germline ends. From germline, CDR1 is DFQATT and CDR2 SNEGSKA (reference sequence). CDR3 bases: TGCAGTGCAAAGACAGACAACAATCAGCCCCAGCATTTT. Translated: CSAKTDNNQPQHF.

J is TRBJ2-7 and V is TRBV12-3 or TRBV12-4; weak D call: TRBD2 (6 bases). V was shortened by 2 bases and J by 0 bases, with 14 bases between the two germline ends. CDR3 length: 16 amino acids. The CDR3 loop reads CASSLPGPGSSYEQYF. The CDR3 nucleotides read TGTGCCAGCAGTTTACCCGGTCCCGGGAGCTCCTACGAGCAGTACTTC.

This chain's CDR3 is CSARVYRGTEAFF. CDR3 in DNA: TGCAGTGCTAGAGTTTACAGGGGCACTGAAGCTTTCTTT. The V gene is TRBV20-1, the J gene TRBJ1-1, with TRBD1 matching 7 bases. The CDR3 extends over 13 amino acids. Germline CDR1 DFQATT, CDR2 SNEGSKA (reference sequence). V was clipped by 1 base and J by 4 bases; unmatched bases: 3.

This clonotype has ten or more counts. The gene calls are TRBV5-5 and TRBJ2-7; TRBD2 agrees at 13 bases. There are 15 residues in the CDR3. Losses at the gene ends were 4 bases for V and 6 bases for J; bases not matched to a gene: 7. The germline V gene has CDR1 SGHKS and CDR2 YYEKEE (reference sequence). The DNA for the CDR3 is TGTGCCAGCAGCACAGGACTAGCGGGGGCCTCCGAGCAGTACTTC. This encodes CASSTGLAGASEQYF. The entire variable domain, with the rest obtained from reference TRBV5-5 and TRBJ2-7, is as follows: DAGVTQSPTHLIKTRGQQVTLRCSPISGHKSVSWYQQVLGQGPQFIFQYYEKEERGRGNFPDRFSARQFPNYSSELNVNALLLGDSALYLCASSTGLAGASEQYFGPGTRLTVT.